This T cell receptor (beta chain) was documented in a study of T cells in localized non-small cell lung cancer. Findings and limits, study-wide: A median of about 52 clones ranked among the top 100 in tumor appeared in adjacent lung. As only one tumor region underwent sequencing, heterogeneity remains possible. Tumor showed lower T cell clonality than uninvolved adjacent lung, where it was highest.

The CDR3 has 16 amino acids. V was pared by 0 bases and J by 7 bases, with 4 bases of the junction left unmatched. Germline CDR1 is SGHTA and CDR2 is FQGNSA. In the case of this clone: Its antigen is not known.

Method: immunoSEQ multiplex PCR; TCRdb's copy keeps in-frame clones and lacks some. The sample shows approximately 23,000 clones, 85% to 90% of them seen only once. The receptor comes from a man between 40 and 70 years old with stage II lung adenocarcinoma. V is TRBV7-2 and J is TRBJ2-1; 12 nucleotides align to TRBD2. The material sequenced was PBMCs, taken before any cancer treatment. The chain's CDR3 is CASSLALAGGQNEQFF. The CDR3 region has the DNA TGTGCCAGCAGCTTAGCGCTAGCGGGAGGGCAAAATGAGCAGTTCTTC.